Each of the 18 T cell receptor beta chains below was sequenced from the same sample in a study of blood T cell repertoires in COVID-19. The method was immunoSEQ multiplex PCR; TCRdb's version includes in-frame clones alone and lacks a portion of them. Of about 120,000 clones in the sample, over 70% are singletons; the top ten hold roughly 2.1%. The sample comprised peripheral blood. The receptors shown here come from a man between 70 and 80 years old with acute or convalescent COVID-19.

This sequence joins TRBV6-2 or TRBV6-3 and TRBJ2-7; no clear D. CDR3 length: 12 residues. Deletions cut 6 bases from V and 6 bases from J, with 12 bases between. Germline V gene sequence: CDR1 MNHEY, CDR2 SVGEGT. CDR3 protein: CASSIHPGEQYF. As DNA, the CDR3 is TGTGCCAGCAGCATCCACCCAGGCGAGCAGTACTTC.

CDR3 loop: CASRLDRGRHNEQFF. In DNA, the CDR3 is TGTGCCAGCAGGCTAGACAGGGGGCGTCACAATGAGCAGTTCTTC. V is TRBV7-2 and J is TRBJ2-1; TRBD1 matches at 10 bases. Germline trimming cut 6 bases from V and 5 bases from J; bases unmatched to any gene: 7. Germline CDR1 reads SGHTA; CDR2 reads FQGNSA. The CDR3 is made up of 15 amino acids.

This chain uses TRBV6-5 with TRBJ1-1; 8 bases are shared with TRBD1. Germline CDR1 MNHEY, CDR2 SVGAGI. The J segment lost 0 bases and the V segment lost 6 bases, leaving 6 bases of the junction unmatched. This CDR3 contains 15 residues. CDR3: CASRADRGVNTEAFF. The CDR3 nucleotides read TGTGCCAGCAGGGCCGACAGGGGTGTGAACACTGAAGCTTTCTTT.

The V gene is TRBV20-1, the J gene TRBJ2-5; TRBD2 is a possible D gene (5 bases). Looked up from germline, CDR1 is DFQATT and CDR2 is SNEGSKA (reference sequence). The ends were cut back, 3 bases at V and 5 bases at J, with 10 bases in the middle. The CDR3 length is 12 residues. In DNA, the CDR3 is TGCAGTGCTAGTTCGCGGAGGGAGACCCAGTACTTC. Protein: CSASSRRETQYF.

The V and J genes are TRBV4-1 and TRBJ2-5; D possibly corresponds to TRBD1 (6 bases). Germline CDR1 reads MGHRA; CDR2 reads YSYEKL. V lost 4 bases and J lost 3, with 15 bases in between. CDR3 length: 15 residues. The CDR3 sequence: CASSPYRAGEETQYF. CDR3 DNA sequence: TGCGCCAGCAGCCCCTATCGGGCAGGGGAAGAGACCCAGTACTTC.

This sequence joins TRBV5-1 and TRBJ1-1; TRBD1 agrees at 9 bases. Trimming took 0 bases from V and 6 from J; bases not matched to a gene: 6. CDR3 length: 15 amino acids. Germline V gene data show CDR1 as SGHRS and CDR2 as YFSETQ. The CDR3 loop is CASSLVGQGVAEAFF. The CDR3 nucleotides read TGCGCCAGCAGCTTGGTGGGACAGGGAGTCGCTGAAGCTTTCTTT.

The gene calls are TRBV29-1 and TRBJ1-2, with D unclear. Trimming took 6 bases from V and 4 from J, leaving 9 bases between them. This CDR3 region has 11 residues. Looked up from germline, CDR1 is SQVTM and CDR2 is ANQGSEA. The DNA of the CDR3 is TGCAGCGTGCCGGGTTCCTATGGCTACACCTTC. Its translation: CSVPGSYGYTF. Together with reference TRBV29-1 and TRBJ1-2, the CDR3 gives the full variable domain: SAVISQKPSRDICQRGTSLTIQCQVDSQVTMMFWYRQQPGQSLTLIATANQGSEATYESGFVIDKFPISRPNLTFSTLTVSNMSPEDSSIYLCSVPGSYGYTFGSGTRLTVV.

This clone has just a few counts. The chain links TRBV28 to TRBJ2-2, with 8 bases identical to TRBD1. The CDR3 is made up of 14 amino acids. V shed 8 bases, J shed 6 bases, and the junction held 8 bases outside the gene matches. Looked up from germline, CDR1 is MDHEN and CDR2 is SYDVKM. The CDR3, as DNA: TGTGCCAGCTGTTCCAGGGGGCACGCCGGGGAGCTGTTTTTT. Protein sequence: CASCSRGHAGELFF.

The chain joins TRBV24-1 to TRBJ1-2, with 8 bases aligning to TRBD1. CDR1 and CDR2 (germline): KGHDR, SFDVKD. The V and J ends lost 5 bases and 7 bases, in that order; junction bases with no gene match: 11. The CDR3 spans 15 residues. CDR3 nucleotides: TGTGCCACCAGTGCCTCTCCGACAGGGGCGGGTGGCTACACCTTC. Its translation is CATSASPTGAGGYTF.

The genes are TRBV12-5 and TRBJ1-1; no firm D call. In germline, CDR1 is LGHNT, CDR2 FRNRAP. Trimming removed 0 bases from V and 3 bases from J, with 8 bases in between. The CDR3 spans 14 residues. DNA of the CDR3: TGTGCTAGTGGTTTGGTTGGCACCTACACTGAAGCTTTCTTT. Translated, it gives CASGLVGTYTEAFF.

This clone turned up a few times. The chain is built from TRBV6-6 and TRBJ2-3; D not resolved. There are 12 residues in the CDR3. Germline CDR1 and CDR2: MNHNY and SVGAGI (reference sequence). Trimming removed 5 bases at V and 2 bases at J, with 5 bases between. The DNA of the CDR3 is TGTGCCAGCAGTATGTACACAGATACGCAGTATTTT. It is translated as CASSMYTDTQYF.

The chain couples TRBV2 to TRBJ1-2; D possibly corresponds to TRBD1 (6 bases). V was cut by 2 bases and J by 6 bases, with 10 bases left in between. The CDR3 contains 13 residues. Germline CDR1 and CDR2: SNHLY and FYNNEI. CDR3 in DNA: TGTGCCAGCAGTGAACAGGGGAGGGATGGCTACACCTTC. Translation: CASSEQGRDGYTF. Full variable domain (missing parts from reference TRBV2 and TRBJ1-2): EPEVTQTPSHQVTQMGQEVILRCVPISNHLYFYWYRQILGQKVEFLVSFYNNEISEKSEIFDDQFSVERPDGSNFTLKIRSTKLEDSAMYFCASSEQGRDGYTFGSGTRLTVV.

The chain joins TRBV13 to TRBJ1-3; D might be TRBD1 (5 bases). Germline CDR1 is PRHDT and CDR2 is FYEKMQ (reference sequence). V lost 6 bases and J lost 4, with 10 bases in between. The CDR3 runs 13 residues. CDR3 loop: CASRYDRGNTIYF. As DNA, the CDR3 is TGTGCCAGCAGATATGACAGAGGAAACACCATATATTTT. Combining the CDR3 with reference TRBV13 and TRBJ1-3 gives the whole variable domain AAGVIQSPRHLIKEKRETATLKCYPIPRHDTVYWYQQGPGQDPQFLISFYEKMQSDKGSIPDRFSAQQFSDYHSELNMSSLELGDSALYFCASRYDRGNTIYFGEGSWLTVV.

The chain carries TRBV5-6 and TRBJ2-7; TRBD2 matches at 8 bases. This CDR3 is 14 amino acids long. CDR1 is SGHDT, CDR2 YYEEEE, per germline. V gave up 4 bases and J gave up 0 bases; unmatched junction bases: 3. Written as DNA, the CDR3 is TGTGCCAGCAGCGATACTAGCGGCTCCTACGAGCAGTACTTC. It encodes CASSDTSGSYEQYF.

The chain combines TRBV19 with TRBJ2-3, with 9 bases that match TRBD1. The V and J ends lost 6 bases and 4 bases, in that order; junction bases with no gene match: 8. This CDR3 spans 15 amino acids. Per the germline V gene, CDR1 is LNHDA and CDR2 is SQIVND (reference sequence). The CDR3 nucleotides are TGTGCCAGTAGCAACCGACAGGGGGGCGCAGATACGCAGTATTTT. The encoded protein is CASSNRQGGADTQYF.

V gene TRBV6-1 combines with J gene TRBJ1-2; D gene ambiguous. Per the germline V gene, CDR1 is MNHNS and CDR2 is SASEGT. The CDR3 has 14 amino acids. Trimming stripped 2 bases from V and 4 bases from J, with 11 bases between. The CDR3 DNA follows: TGTGCCAGCAGTGAAACGACCGAGGCCTATGGCTACACCTTC. It yields the protein CASSETTEAYGYTF.

The V call is TRBV11-3, the J call TRBJ2-3, with 8 bases aligning to TRBD1. The CDR3 has 15 residues. CDR1 SGHNT and CDR2 YENEEA come from the germline V gene. V lost 5 bases, J lost 1 base, and 5 bases stayed unmatched. As DNA, the CDR3 is TGTGCCAGCAGCCCAGGGGGCTTCGGCACAGATACGCAGTATTTT. It is translated as CASSPGGFGTDTQYF.

Here the CDR3 DNA reads TGCGCCAGCTCCACCGGGGGGCTAAGCACAGATACGCAGTATTTT. Residues: CASSTGGLSTDTQYF. The chain links TRBV5-1 to TRBJ2-3; possible D gene TRBD2, 7 bases. The CDR3 sequence is 15 residues long. Germline V CDR1 and CDR2: SGHRS, YFSETQ. Trimming stripped 7 bases from V and 0 bases from J, with 15 bases between. The complete variable domain, with remaining parts taken from reference TRBV5-1 and TRBJ2-3, reads KAGVTQTPRYLIKTRGQQVTLSCSPISGHRSVSWYQQTPGQGLQFLFEYFSETQRNKGNFPGRFSGRQFSNSRSEMNVSTLELGDSALYLCASSTGGLSTDTQYFGPGTRLTVL.